Presented here are 21 T cell receptor beta chains from one specimen sequenced in a study of blood T cell repertoires in COVID-19. Here immunoSEQ multiplex PCR was the method, and the copy in TCRdb shows in-frame clones only, minus some. The sample yields 200,000 to 250,000 clones, more than 80% seen once. The sequenced sample consisted of PBMCs or T cells enriched from blood (not recorded which). The receptors were sampled from a man over 45 who had been exposed to COVID-19.

The V call is TRBV16, the J call TRBJ2-7; 8 bases align to TRBD1. CDR1 is KGHSY and CDR2 is FQNENV in the germline V gene. V was clipped by 4 bases and J by 6 bases; unmatched bases: 11. This CDR3 contains 15 residues. The CDR3 DNA is TGTGCCAGCAGCCCCAGTCGGACAGGGTACGGCGAGCAGTACTTC. Encoded protein: CASSPSRTGYGEQYF.

V gene TRBV5-1 combines with J gene TRBJ1-3; D remains unclear. Looked up from germline, CDR1 is SGHRS and CDR2 is YFSETQ. V was cut by 1 base and J by 0 bases, with 8 bases left in between. The CDR3 totals 15 residues. CDR3 protein: CASSLLGSSGNTIYF. The CDR3 nucleotides are TGCGCCAGCAGCTTGCTGGGGAGCTCTGGAAACACCATATATTTT. The whole variable domain, remainder taken from reference TRBV5-1 and TRBJ1-3, is KAGVTQTPRYLIKTRGQQVTLSCSPISGHRSVSWYQQTPGQGLQFLFEYFSETQRNKGNFPGRFSGRQFSNSRSEMNVSTLELGDSALYLCASSLLGSSGNTIYFGEGSWLTVV.

The V call is TRBV9, the J call TRBJ1-3; D might be TRBD1 (5 bases). The V end lost 3 bases, the J end lost 1 base, and 14 bases lay between the germline ends. CDR3 length: 16 amino acids. Per the germline V gene, CDR1 is SGDLS and CDR2 is YYNGEE. This CDR3 reads CASSATTGGSGNTIYF. The CDR3 DNA is TGTGCCAGCAGCGCGACCACCGGGGGGTCTGGAAACACCATATATTTT. The entire variable domain, with the rest obtained from reference TRBV9 and TRBJ1-3, is as follows: DSGVTQTPKHLITATGQRVTLRCSPRSGDLSVYWYQQSLDQGLQFLIQYYNGEERAKGNILERFSAQQFPDLHSELNLSSLELGDSALYFCASSATTGGSGNTIYFGEGSWLTVV.

V and J are TRBV28 and TRBJ2-5; D unresolved. The germline V gene encodes CDR1 MDHEN and CDR2 SYDVKM. There are 15 residues in the CDR3. The V gene lost 2 bases and the J gene lost 2 bases, with 12 bases spanning the gap. The DNA for the CDR3 is TGTGCCAGCAGTTTAGGTTTGGCAGGTCAAGAGACCCAGTACTTC. Translation gives CASSLGLAGQETQYF.

This clone is a singleton in its sample. This chain links TRBV27 with TRBJ1-1; the D gene is possibly TRBD1 (6 bases). V was pared by 0 bases and J by 5 bases, with 16 bases between. CDR1 MNHEY and CDR2 SMNVEV come from the germline V gene (reference sequence). CDR3 length equals 16 residues. In DNA, the CDR3 is TGTGCCAGCAGTTTATCGTTGGGGGGGCGCGGGACTGAAGCTTTCTTT. Protein product: CASSLSLGGRGTEAFF.

This chain uses TRBV29-1 with TRBJ1-2; 9 bases agree with TRBD1. This CDR3 is built from 17 residues. Germline CDR1 is SQVTM and CDR2 is ANQGSEA. V lost 3 bases to trimming and J lost 4 bases; unmatched junction nucleotides: 15. CDR3: CSVEWSRGDRAFYGYTF. The CDR3 DNA reads as TGCAGCGTTGAGTGGTCTCGCGGGGACAGGGCTTTCTATGGCTACACCTTC.

The rearrangement uses TRBV7-3 and TRBJ2-5; D unclear. V was cut by 8 bases and J by 3 bases, with 19 bases left in between. Germline CDR1 SGHTA, CDR2 FQGTGA. CDR3 size: 15 residues. The CDR3 sequence: CASSRGGALKETQYF. The CDR3 region has the DNA TGTGCCAGCTCGCGAGGCGGAGCGCTTAAAGAGACCCAGTACTTC.

The chain couples TRBV28 to TRBJ2-7; D not resolved. In germline, CDR1 is MDHEN, CDR2 SYDVKM. V was shortened by 3 bases and J by 4 bases, with 10 bases between the two germline ends. This CDR3 region has 13 residues. The CDR3 reads CASSFLFEYEQYF. Here the CDR3 DNA reads TGTGCCAGCAGTTTCTTGTTTGAGTACGAGCAGTACTTC. Supplemented by reference TRBV28 and TRBJ2-7, the full variable domain reads DVKVTQSSRYLVKRTGEKVFLECVQDMDHENMFWYRQDPGLGLRLIYFSYDVKMKEKGDIPEGYSVSREKKERFSLILESASTNQTSMYLCASSFLFEYEQYFGPGTRLTVT.

There are a few counts of this clone. This sequence joins TRBV9 and TRBJ2-2; 7 bases align to TRBD2. Germline V gene sequence: CDR1 SGDLS, CDR2 YYNGEE. The CDR3 is 16 amino acids. Trimming removed 4 bases from V and 2 bases from J; junction bases left unmatched: 8. Written as DNA, the CDR3 is TGTGCCAGCAGCAGAACTAGCGCTCACAACACCGGGGAGCTGTTTTTT. Translated: CASSRTSAHNTGELFF.

The chain is built from TRBV5-1 and TRBJ2-7; weak D call: TRBD1 (5 bases). V gave up 1 base and J gave up 5 bases, with 10 bases separating them. The CDR3 extends over 13 amino acids. Germline CDR1 reads SGHRS; CDR2 reads YFSETQ. In nucleotides, the CDR3 is TGCGCCAGCAGCTTGAGGGCAGGGCACGAGCAGTACGTC. Residues: CASSLRAGHEQYV.

This clone has a single count. The V call is TRBV18, the J call TRBJ1-1; D may be TRBD1 (6 bases). The CDR3 runs 14 residues. V was shortened by 5 bases and J by 1 base, with 11 bases between the two germline ends. Germline-derived CDR1 and CDR2 are KGHSH and LQKENI. DNA of the CDR3: TGTGCCAGCTCAGTTAACAGGGCGAACACTGAAGCTTTCTTT. It encodes CASSVNRANTEAFF.

The chain joins TRBV7-3 to TRBJ1-2, with D possibly being TRBD1 (5 bases). The V end was cut by 1 base, the J end by 6 bases, with 9 bases between. CDR1 and CDR2 from the germline V gene are SGHTA and FQGTGA. The length of the CDR3 is 13 residues. CDR3 loop: CASSLSIQDGYTF. The CDR3 region has the DNA TGTGCCAGCAGCTTAAGTATACAGGATGGCTACACCTTC.

This clone was seen at least ten times. The CDR3 loop reads CATSGQHSDEQFF. The CDR3 nucleotides read TGCGCCACGAGCGGCCAGCATAGCGATGAGCAGTTCTTC. The chain combines TRBV10-2 with TRBJ2-1; D is possibly TRBD2 (5 bases). Germline V lookup: CDR1 WSHSY, CDR2 SAAADI. V was pared by 10 bases and J by 8 bases, with 18 bases between. The CDR3 spans 13 residues.

The CDR3 region is CASITGSYGYTF. CDR3 bases: TGTGCCAGCATTACAGGGTCCTATGGCTACACCTTC. This rearrangement joins TRBV28 to TRBJ1-2, with a tentative D call TRBD1 (6 bases). Trimming removed 7 bases at V and 4 bases at J, with 10 bases between. The CDR3 spans 12 residues. The germline V gene has CDR1 MDHEN and CDR2 SYDVKM.

The rearrangement links TRBV6-6 to TRBJ1-2, with a possible D match to TRBD1 (6 bases). V lost 6 bases and J lost 5, with 10 bases in between. Germline V gene lookup returns CDR1 MNHNY and CDR2 SVGAGI (reference sequence). The CDR3 extends over 12 amino acids. CDR3 nucleotide sequence: TGTGCCAGCAGCCTTACAGGGTATGGCTACACCTTC. It is translated as CASSLTGYGYTF.

The V gene is TRBV21-1, the J gene TRBJ1-3. TRBV21-1 is tagged as a pseudogene. This CDR3 spans 14 amino acids. The CDR3 DNA sequence: TGTGCCAGCAGGGTGAAGAGCTCTGGAAACACCATATATTTT. Its protein product is CASRVKSSGNTIYF.

The chain is built from TRBV13 and TRBJ1-1; D perhaps matches TRBD1 (5 bases). CDR1 PRHDT and CDR2 FYEKMQ come from the germline V gene (reference sequence). V lost 2 bases, J lost 1 base, and 17 bases lay in between. The CDR3 length is 17 residues. DNA for the CDR3: TGTGCCAGCAGCTTATACAGGAGCCGTTATAAGAACACTGAAGCTTTCTTT. Translating gives CASSLYRSRYKNTEAFF.

This clone was found a few times. This rearrangement joins TRBV5-6 to TRBJ1-4; 7 bases map to TRBD1. CDR1 is SGHDT and CDR2 is YYEEEE in the germline V gene. This CDR3 is built from 13 residues. V dropped 5 bases and J dropped 8; count of bases not matched to a gene: 6. The CDR3 DNA follows: TGTGCCAGCAGATCAGGGGGAGGAGAAAAACTGTTTTTT. It translates to CASRSGGGEKLFF.

J is TRBJ1-1 and V is TRBV28, with D hard to call. The CDR3 length is 13 residues. Germline CDR1 is MDHEN and CDR2 is SYDVKM. Between the trimmed V and J ends, which lost 4 bases and 3 bases, there was a span of 9 bases. The CDR3 bases are TGTGCCAGCAGTTCACCCTATGACACTGAAGCTTTCTTT. Translating it yields CASSSPYDTEAFF.

The V and J genes are TRBV5-6 and TRBJ2-5; no firm D call. The germline gives CDR1 SGHDT, CDR2 YYEEEE. The V end was cut by 0 bases, the J end by 1 base, with 7 bases between. This CDR3 contains 14 residues. DNA of the CDR3: TGTGCCAGCAGCTTGGCCGTATTCCAAGAGACCCAGTACTTC. Amino acid sequence: CASSLAVFQETQYF.

This clone was counted a few times. The chain joins TRBV5-1 to TRBJ2-6; TRBD2 aligns across 7 bases. This CDR3 contains 15 residues. Germline CDR1 and CDR2: SGHRS and YFSETQ. J lost 2 bases, V lost 7 bases, and 6 bases had no gene match. DNA for the CDR3: TGCGCCAGCGCATGGGAGGGGCCTGGGGCCAACGTCCTGACTTTC. Its protein is CASAWEGPGANVLTF.